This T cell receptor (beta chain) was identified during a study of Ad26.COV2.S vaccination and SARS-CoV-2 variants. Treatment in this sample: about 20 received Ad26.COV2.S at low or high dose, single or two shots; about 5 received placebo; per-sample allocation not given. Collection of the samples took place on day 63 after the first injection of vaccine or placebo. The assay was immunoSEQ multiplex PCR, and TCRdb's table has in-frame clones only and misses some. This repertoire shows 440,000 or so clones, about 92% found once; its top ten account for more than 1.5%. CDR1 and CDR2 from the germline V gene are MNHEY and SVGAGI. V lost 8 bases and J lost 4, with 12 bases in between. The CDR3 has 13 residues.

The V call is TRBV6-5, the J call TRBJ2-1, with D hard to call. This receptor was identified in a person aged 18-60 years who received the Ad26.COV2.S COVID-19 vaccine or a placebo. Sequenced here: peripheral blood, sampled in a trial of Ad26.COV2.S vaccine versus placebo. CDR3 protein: CASDNSVYNEQFF. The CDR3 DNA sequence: TGTGCCAGCGATAATTCAGTATACAATGAGCAGTTCTTC.